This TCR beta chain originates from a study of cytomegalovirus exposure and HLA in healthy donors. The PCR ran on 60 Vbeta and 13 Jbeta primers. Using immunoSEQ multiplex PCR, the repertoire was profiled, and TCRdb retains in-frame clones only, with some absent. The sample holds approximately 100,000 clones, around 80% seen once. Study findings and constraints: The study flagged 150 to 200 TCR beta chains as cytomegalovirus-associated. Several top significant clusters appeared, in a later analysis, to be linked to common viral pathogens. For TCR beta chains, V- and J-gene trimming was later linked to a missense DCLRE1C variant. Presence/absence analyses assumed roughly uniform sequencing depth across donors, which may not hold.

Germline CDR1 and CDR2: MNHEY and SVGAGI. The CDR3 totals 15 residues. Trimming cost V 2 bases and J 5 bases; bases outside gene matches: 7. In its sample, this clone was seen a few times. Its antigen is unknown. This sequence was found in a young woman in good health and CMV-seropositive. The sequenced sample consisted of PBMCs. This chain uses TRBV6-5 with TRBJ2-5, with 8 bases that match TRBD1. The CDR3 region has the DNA TGTGCCAGCAGTTACACTCAGGGGGCTCGGGAGACCCAGTACTTC. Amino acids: CASSYTQGARETQYF.